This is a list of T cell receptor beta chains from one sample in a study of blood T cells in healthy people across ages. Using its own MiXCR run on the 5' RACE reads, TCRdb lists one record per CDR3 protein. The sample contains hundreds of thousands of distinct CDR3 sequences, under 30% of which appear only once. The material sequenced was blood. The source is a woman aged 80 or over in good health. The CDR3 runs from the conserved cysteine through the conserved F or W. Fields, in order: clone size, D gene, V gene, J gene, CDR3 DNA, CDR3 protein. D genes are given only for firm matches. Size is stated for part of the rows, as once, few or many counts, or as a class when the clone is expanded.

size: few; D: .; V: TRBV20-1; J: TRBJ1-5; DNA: TGCAGTGCTAGAGATCCCAGGGTTACTCAGCCCCAGCATTTT; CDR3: CSARDPRVTQPQHF
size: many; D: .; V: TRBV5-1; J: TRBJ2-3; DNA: TGCGCCAGCAGCTTGGCCTCGCGGTCTAGCACAGATACGCAGTATTTT; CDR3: CASSLASRSSTDTQYF
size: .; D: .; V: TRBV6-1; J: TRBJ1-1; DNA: TGTGCCAGCAGGACTCGTTCGGTCGGGAACACTGAAGCTTTCTTT; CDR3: CASRTRSVGNTEAFF
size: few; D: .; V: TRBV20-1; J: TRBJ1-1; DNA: TGCAGTGCTAGGACAGGCGTGTCGAGGAAAGCTTTCTTT; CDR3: CSARTGVSRKAFF
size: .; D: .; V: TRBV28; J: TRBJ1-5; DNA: TGTGCCAGCAGACTCGGAATTGGGCCCCAGCATTTT; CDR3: CASRLGIGPQHF
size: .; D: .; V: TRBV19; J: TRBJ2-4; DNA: TGTGCCAGTAGGCGGACGGATTTCCAAGAGGCCCAGTACTTC; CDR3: CASRRTDFQEAQYF
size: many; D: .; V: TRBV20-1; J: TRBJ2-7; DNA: TGCAGTGCCTCGGTGGGCAGCCTTCAGAGCGAGCAGTACTTC; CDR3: CSASVGSLQSEQYF
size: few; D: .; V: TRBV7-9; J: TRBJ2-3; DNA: TGTGCCAGCATCCAAGGGCGGAGCACAGATACGCAGTATTTT; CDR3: CASIQGRSTDTQYF
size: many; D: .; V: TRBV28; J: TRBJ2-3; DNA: TGTGCCAGCAGTCCGAGCGGCAAGAGCACAGATACGCAGTATTTT; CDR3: CASSPSGKSTDTQYF
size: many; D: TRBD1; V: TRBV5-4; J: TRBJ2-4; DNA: TGTGCCAGCAGCTCCCGGGACAGGGATTTAAACATTCAGTACTTC; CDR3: CASSSRDRDLNIQYF
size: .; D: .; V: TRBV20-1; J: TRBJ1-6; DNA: TGCAGTGCTAGAGATCAAAACAACTATAGTTCACCCCTCCACTTT; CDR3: CSARDQNNYSSPLHF
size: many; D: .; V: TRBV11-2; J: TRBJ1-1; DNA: TGTGCCAGCAGCCCCGACCCCAACACTGAAGCTTTCTTT; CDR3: CASSPDPNTEAFF
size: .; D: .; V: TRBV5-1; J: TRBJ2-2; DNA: TGCGCCAGCAGCTTAAATCCGGGACAGAACACCGGGGAGCTGTTTTTT; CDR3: CASSLNPGQNTGELFF
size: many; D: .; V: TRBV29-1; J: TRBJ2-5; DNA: TGCAGCGTAGAGCCGGGACGTTTAGAGACCCAGTACTTC; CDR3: CSVEPGRLETQYF
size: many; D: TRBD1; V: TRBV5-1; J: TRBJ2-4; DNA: TGCGCCAGCAGCTTTGGACAGGCGCTAGCCAAAAACATTCAGTACTTC; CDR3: CASSFGQALAKNIQYF
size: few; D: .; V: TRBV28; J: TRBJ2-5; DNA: TGTGCCAGCAGTTTACGACCCAGGGTTACGGTCACCAGAGCGACCCAGTACTTC; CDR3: CASSLRPRVTVTRATQYF
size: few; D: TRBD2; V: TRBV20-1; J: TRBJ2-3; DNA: TGCAGTGCTAGTTCCCCGTTAGCGGGGCGGGCCACAGATACGCAGTATTTT; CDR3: CSASSPLAGRATDTQYF